These 26 T cell receptor beta chains originate from one sample sequenced in a study of blood T cell repertoires in COVID-19. Measured with immunoSEQ multiplex PCR; TCRdb has only the in-frame clones, and not every one. The sample shows roughly 92,000 clones, approximately 86% of them seen only once. The sample comprised peripheral blood. Receptors were obtained from a man aged 45-60 years with acute or convalescent COVID-19.

The V call is TRBV6-5, the J call TRBJ2-3; possibly TRBD2 for D (7 bases). Germline V gene sequence: CDR1 MNHEY, CDR2 SVGAGI. The V end lost 2 bases, the J end lost 1 base, and 13 bases lay between the germline ends. This CDR3 contains 16 residues. CDR3 sequence: CASSYRRGRRTDTQYF. In DNA form, the CDR3 reads TGTGCCAGCAGTTACCGGCGGGGGCGTCGCACAGATACGCAGTATTTT.

This clone occurred once. The J gene is TRBJ1-2, the V gene TRBV5-1; TRBD1 matches at 7 bases. The germline gives CDR1 SGHRS, CDR2 YFSETQ. This CDR3 region has 14 residues. With 3 bases clipped from V and 4 bases from J, the junction kept 6 bases outside the gene matches. This chain's CDR3 is CASSSRQGAYGYTF. The CDR3 DNA reads as TGCGCCAGCAGCTCCCGACAGGGTGCCTATGGCTACACCTTC.

CDR3 residues: CASSNPLSTDTQYF. CDR3 DNA: TGCGCCAGCAGCAATCCCCTTAGCACAGATACGCAGTATTTT. V and J are TRBV5-1 and TRBJ2-3; no clear D. The V gene's germline CDR1 is SGHRS and CDR2 YFSETQ. The CDR3 is 14 residues long. Trimming left V 4 bases short and J 0 bases short, with 9 bases between.

Here the CDR3 DNA reads TGTGCCAGCAGCCACAGCGGGAGAACAGATACGCAGTATTTT. This sequence encodes CASSHSGRTDTQYF. The chain carries TRBV11-3 and TRBJ2-3, with TRBD2 identical over 8 bases. Germline CDR1 reads SGHNT; CDR2 reads YENEEA. The junction had 4 bases not matched to a gene; V was cut back by 5 bases and J by 3 bases. The CDR3 sequence is 14 residues long.

This clone has only one observation. The chain is built from TRBV6-5 and TRBJ2-7, with D perhaps TRBD2 (6 bases). V lost 5 bases to trimming and J lost 5 bases, with 7 bases between them. Per the germline V gene, CDR1 is MNHEY and CDR2 is SVGAGI. The CDR3 length is 11 residues. The CDR3 DNA follows: TGTGCCAGCAGTCGCGGGAACGAGCAGTACTTC. It encodes CASSRGNEQYF.

CDR3 in amino acids: CASSEETSGPYNEQFF. The CDR3, as DNA: TGTGCCAGCAGTGAAGAGACTAGCGGTCCGTACAATGAGCAGTTCTTC. The chain carries TRBV6-4 and TRBJ2-1; TRBD2 aligns across 9 bases. The CDR3 extends over 16 amino acids. The J segment lost 4 bases and the V segment lost 3 bases, leaving 7 bases of the junction unmatched. Per germline, CDR1 MRHNA and CDR2 SNTAGT.

The chain combines TRBV9 with TRBJ2-5, with D possibly matching TRBD1 (5 bases). The CDR3 loop spans 14 amino acids. The germline CDR1 and CDR2 sequences are SGDLS and YYNGEE. Trimming took off 0 bases at V and 2 bases at J, with 8 bases between the two ends. CDR3: CASSVGRGQETQYF. The CDR3 nucleotides read TGTGCCAGCAGCGTAGGAAGGGGTCAAGAGACCCAGTACTTC. Supplemented by reference TRBV9 and TRBJ2-5, the full variable domain reads DSGVTQTPKHLITATGQRVTLRCSPRSGDLSVYWYQQSLDQGLQFLIQYYNGEERAKGNILERFSAQQFPDLHSELNLSSLELGDSALYFCASSVGRGQETQYFGPGTRLLVL.

The chain employs TRBV4-2 and TRBJ2-1; 8 nucleotides align to TRBD1. The junction had 5 bases not matched to a gene; V was cut back by 3 bases and J by 4 bases. This CDR3 region has 15 residues. The germline gives CDR1 LGHNA, CDR2 YNFKEQ. CDR3: CASSQATGAYNEQFF. The CDR3, as DNA: TGTGCCAGCAGCCAGGCGACAGGGGCGTACAATGAGCAGTTCTTC.

The chain carries TRBV7-2 and TRBJ2-7; tentatively, D is TRBD2 (6 bases). The CDR3 runs 14 residues. V lost 5 bases and J 0 bases, leaving 11 bases between the germline ends. Germline CDR1 reads SGHTA; CDR2 reads FQGNSA. CDR3 coding DNA: TGTGCCAGCAGCCCCGGGAGCGGCTCCTACGAGCAGTACTTC. It specifies CASSPGSGSYEQYF.

The V gene is TRBV7-9, the J gene TRBJ2-3; 7 bases map to TRBD1. Germline lookup yields CDR1 SEHNR and CDR2 FQNEAQ (reference sequence). J was trimmed by 6 bases and V by 6 bases; bases with no gene match: 6. The CDR3 has 13 residues. Here the CDR3 DNA reads TGTGCCAGCAGTCCAAGGGGGCCGGATACGCAGTATTTT. Its translation is CASSPRGPDTQYF.

The rearrangement joins TRBV14 to TRBJ1-6, with 8 bases aligning to TRBD1. There are 15 residues in the CDR3. Losses at the gene ends were 4 bases for V and 6 bases for J; bases not matched to a gene: 5. Germline V CDR1 and CDR2: SGHDN, FVKESK. The CDR3 coding sequence is TGTGCCAGCAGCCTCGACAGGGGTGGTAATTCACCCCTCCACTTT. Its protein is CASSLDRGGNSPLHF. Full variable domain (remainder filled in from reference TRBV14 and TRBJ1-6): EAGVTQFPSHSVIEKGQTVTLRCDPISGHDNLYWYRRVMGKEIKFLLHFVKESKQDESGMPNNRFLAERTGGTYSTLKVQPAELEDSGVYFCASSLDRGGNSPLHFGNGTRLTVT.

V gene TRBV5-1 combines with J gene TRBJ2-1, with a possible D match to TRBD2 (5 bases). The CDR3 spans 14 residues. V was cut by 5 bases and J by 6 bases, with 15 bases left in between. The germline CDR1 and CDR2 sequences are SGHRS and YFSETQ. Written as DNA, the CDR3 is TGCGCCAGCAGTTATAGCGTTTCAATCAATGAGCAGTTCTTC. Protein product: CASSYSVSINEQFF.

V and J are TRBV11-2 and TRBJ2-1; D perhaps matches TRBD2 (5 bases). CDR1 SGHAT and CDR2 FQNNGV come from the germline V gene. V lost 5 bases to trimming and J lost 5 bases, with 10 bases between them. CDR3 size: 13 residues. CDR3 in amino acids: CASSPGLNNEQFF. The CDR3 DNA follows: TGTGCCAGCAGCCCTGGACTGAACAATGAGCAGTTCTTC.

The chain links TRBV5-4 to TRBJ1-1, with D perhaps TRBD1 (5 bases). This CDR3 is built from 15 residues. V was cut by 1 base and J by 1 base, with 11 bases left in between. Germline CDR1 and CDR2: SGHNT and YYREEE (reference sequence). The CDR3 DNA reads TGTGCCAGCAGCTTGCCTGGCAGGGAGAACACTGAAGCTTTCTTT. This sequence encodes CASSLPGRENTEAFF.

The chain employs TRBV12-3 or TRBV12-4 and TRBJ2-7; no clear D. V was trimmed by 2 bases and J by 2 bases, leaving 4 bases between them. This CDR3 is built from 12 residues. The chain's CDR3 is CASSLSPYEQYF. CDR3 bases: TGTGCCAGCAGTTTAAGCCCCTACGAGCAGTACTTC.

The V gene is TRBV2, the J gene TRBJ1-3; D unresolved. The CDR3 extends over 16 amino acids. Germline-derived CDR1 and CDR2 are SNHLY and FYNNEI. V was clipped by 5 bases and J by 0 bases, with 14 bases between them. Here the CDR3 DNA reads TGTGCCAGCAGTATCACCGGGTTAAGCTCTGGAAACACCATATATTTT. Protein product: CASSITGLSSGNTIYF.

The genes are TRBV6-5 and TRBJ2-1, with 7 bases identical to TRBD2. J was trimmed by 5 bases and V by 6 bases; bases with no gene match: 4. Germline V lookup: CDR1 MNHEY, CDR2 SVGAGI. The CDR3 sequence is 13 residues long. CDR3 residues: CASRRGSHNEQFF. The CDR3 nucleotides read TGTGCCAGCAGGCGGGGGTCCCACAATGAGCAGTTCTTC.

The chain couples TRBV2 to TRBJ1-5; 7 nucleotides line up with TRBD1. This CDR3 has 19 residues. The germline V gene encodes CDR1 SNHLY and CDR2 FYNNEI. The trim removed 5 bases at V and 0 bases at J, leaving 16 bases unmatched. Here the CDR3 DNA reads TGTGCCAGCAGTTTGCACCCGGGACAGCCCTTTTATAGCAATCAGCCCCAGCATTTT. Translation: CASSLHPGQPFYSNQPQHF.

The rearrangement links TRBV6-5 to TRBJ1-2; TRBD1 matches 7 bases. The CDR3 has 13 residues. The ends lost 5 bases at V and 7 bases at J; junction bases unmatched: 7. CDR1 is MNHEY and CDR2 is SVGAGI in the germline V gene. The CDR3 sequence: CASSMMTGSGYTF. Written as DNA, the CDR3 is TGTGCCAGCAGTATGATGACAGGGTCTGGCTACACCTTC.

The chain has TRBV19 and TRBJ1-5; TRBD1 matches at 7 bases. The CDR3 is made up of 17 amino acids. The trim removed 3 bases at V and 5 bases at J, leaving 13 bases unmatched. The germline V gene encodes CDR1 LNHDA and CDR2 SQIVND (reference sequence). The CDR3 loop is CASSITGTVFYDQPQHF. CDR3 DNA sequence: TGTGCCAGTAGTATCACCGGGACAGTGTTTTATGATCAGCCCCAGCATTTT.

The DNA of the CDR3 is TGTGCGGCCCGGAGCGCAGGGGCCGTTCCGACGGCTTTCTTT. Encoded protein: CAARSAGAVPTAFF. V is TRBV28 and J is TRBJ1-1; maybe TRBD1 (6 bases). This CDR3 spans 14 amino acids. Germline values: CDR1 MDHEN, CDR2 SYDVKM. Variable domain in full (rest from reference TRBV28 and TRBJ1-1): DVKVTQSSRYLVKRTGEKVFLECVQDMDHENMFWYRQDPGLGLRLIYFSYDVKMKEKGDIPEGYSVSREKKERFSLILESASTNQTSMYLCAARSAGAVPTAFFGQGTRLTVV.

The chain is built from TRBV29-1 and TRBJ1-1; 10 bases match TRBD1. The CDR3 consists of 13 residues. Germline CDR1 is SQVTM and CDR2 is ANQGSEA. With 7 bases clipped from V and 2 bases from J, the junction kept 4 bases outside the gene matches. The chain's CDR3 is CSETTGGNTEAFF. The CDR3 region has the DNA TGCAGCGAGACGACAGGGGGCAACACTGAAGCTTTCTTT.

The chain recombines TRBV4-1 with TRBJ2-5; TRBD2 matches at 13 bases. CDR3 length: 18 residues. Per the germline V gene, CDR1 is MGHRA and CDR2 is YSYEKL. V gave up 0 bases and J gave up 5 bases; unmatched junction bases: 9. CDR3 amino acids: CASSQDAGLAGRRETQYF. The CDR3 DNA reads as TGCGCCAGCAGCCAAGATGCGGGACTAGCGGGGAGAAGGGAGACCCAGTACTTC.

The V gene is TRBV7-8, the J gene TRBJ2-2; 13 nucleotides match TRBD2. The junction had 6 bases not matched to a gene; V was cut back by 1 base and J by 4 bases. The CDR3 sequence is 18 residues long. The germline gives CDR1 SGHVS, CDR2 FQNEAQ. The CDR3 DNA sequence: TGTGCCAGCAGCTTAGGCACTAGCGGGAGGGCCGGCACCGGGGAGCTGTTTTTT. Its protein product is CASSLGTSGRAGTGELFF.

The rearrangement joins TRBV4-1 to TRBJ2-5, with D possibly TRBD1 on 6 matching bases. Germline CDR1 and CDR2: MGHRA and YSYEKL. Trimming left V 4 bases short and J 1 base short, with 16 bases between. The CDR3 has 16 amino acids. The CDR3 DNA reads TGCGCCAGCAGCCGACTTCAGGGGTATTCCCAAGAGACCCAGTACTTC. This sequence encodes CASSRLQGYSQETQYF.

The V and J genes are TRBV7-9 and TRBJ2-5; D perhaps matches TRBD1 (5 bases). The CDR3 is 14 residues long. The V and J ends lost 7 bases and 2 bases respectively, with 14 bases between them. Germline CDR1 is SEHNR and CDR2 is FQNEAQ (reference sequence). CDR3 protein: CASTDTGLQETQYF. The DNA of the CDR3 is TGTGCCAGCACCGATACAGGCTTACAAGAGACCCAGTACTTC.